One and the same sample provided the 24 T cell receptor beta chains below, sequenced in a study of OX40 agonist ivuxolimab in advanced cancers. The method was immunoSEQ multiplex PCR; TCRdb's version includes in-frame clones alone and lacks a portion of them. The sample contains 53,000 or so clones, around 82% of which appear only once. Material: CD4+ or CD8+ T cells sorted from blood, obtained in a trial of the OX40 agonist ivuxolimab. Receptors originate from an adult with an advanced solid tumor such as melanoma, head and neck, liver or kidney cancer.

This clone has only a few counts. The chain is built from TRBV29-1 and TRBJ2-2; 11 positions agree with TRBD2. This CDR3 has 14 amino acids. The V and J ends lost 4 bases and 6 bases, in that order; junction bases with no gene match: 4. Germline V gives CDR1 SQVTM, CDR2 ANQGSEA. CDR3 sequence reads: CSVVAGGVAGELFF. CDR3 DNA: TGCAGCGTTGTAGCGGGAGGGGTGGCCGGGGAGCTGTTTTTT.

The chain is built from TRBV5-1 and TRBJ2-1, with D possibly being TRBD1 or TRBD2 (5 bases each). V was trimmed by 4 bases and J by 1 base, leaving 12 bases between them. CDR3 length: 15 residues. Germline V gives CDR1 SGHRS, CDR2 YFSETQ. CDR3 in amino acids: CASSTGLDSYNEQFF. The CDR3, as DNA: TGCGCCAGCAGCACAGGACTCGATTCCTACAATGAGCAGTTCTTC.

The CDR3 here is CASSPFDEQYF. CDR3 in DNA: TGTGCCAGCAGCCCCTTCGACGAGCAGTACTTC. The V call is TRBV11-3, the J call TRBJ2-7, with D unresolved. This CDR3 has 11 amino acids. Germline V gene data show CDR1 as SGHNT and CDR2 as YENEEA. Trimming removed 5 bases at V and 5 bases at J, with 7 bases between.

J is TRBJ2-1 and V is TRBV5-1, with D unresolved. Looked up from germline, CDR1 is SGHRS and CDR2 is YFSETQ. The CDR3 totals 13 residues. The V end lost 6 bases, the J end lost 3 bases, and 10 bases lay between the germline ends. CDR3 region: CASTADGYNEQFF. CDR3 DNA sequence: TGCGCCAGCACCGCCGACGGCTACAATGAGCAGTTCTTC.

This chain connects TRBV5-1 to TRBJ1-2; TRBD1 aligns across 9 bases. CDR1 and CDR2 from the germline V gene are SGHRS and YFSETQ. With V trimmed by 4 bases and J by 4 bases, 17 bases remained unmatched. This CDR3 spans 18 amino acids. CDR3 in amino acids: CASSPGQGLVLRAYGYTF. In DNA form, the CDR3 reads TGCGCCAGCAGCCCAGGACAGGGGCTGGTACTACGGGCCTATGGCTACACCTTC.

The chain has TRBV28 and TRBJ2-7; D possibly uses TRBD1 or TRBD2 (5 bases each). V was cut by 6 bases and J by 2 bases, with 29 bases left in between. The CDR3 contains 19 residues. CDR1 and CDR2 (germline): MDHEN, SYDVKM. CDR3 loop: CASRGPGRDLESPPYEQYF. CDR3 nucleotide sequence: TGTGCCAGCAGGGGACCGGGCAGGGACCTAGAGTCGCCCCCCTACGAGCAGTACTTC.

The V and J genes are TRBV5-1 and TRBJ1-4; 9 positions match TRBD1. V shed 5 bases, J shed 7 bases, and the junction held 9 bases outside the gene matches. This CDR3 is 15 amino acids long. Germline assignment: CDR1 SGHRS and CDR2 YFSETQ. CDR3 amino acids: CASRVSGTGPEKLFF. The CDR3 DNA follows: TGCGCCAGCAGGGTCTCCGGGACAGGGCCTGAAAAACTGTTTTTT. The full variable domain, rest sourced from reference TRBV5-1 and TRBJ1-4, is KAGVTQTPRYLIKTRGQQVTLSCSPISGHRSVSWYQQTPGQGLQFLFEYFSETQRNKGNFPGRFSGRQFSNSRSEMNVSTLELGDSALYLCASRVSGTGPEKLFFGSGTQLSVL.

The chain couples TRBV14 to TRBJ2-5; TRBD1 matches 8 bases. J was trimmed by 5 bases and V by 4 bases; bases with no gene match: 9. The CDR3 spans 15 residues. Germline V gene data show CDR1 as SGHDN and CDR2 as FVKESK. The DNA for the CDR3 is TGTGCCAGCAGCCCCGGACAGGGTCAGTTGGAGACCCAGTACTTC. Protein sequence: CASSPGQGQLETQYF.

This clone appeared a few times. The chain has TRBV28 and TRBJ2-7; D unclear. Deletions cut 5 bases from V and 3 bases from J, with 20 bases between. CDR1 and CDR2 from the germline V gene are MDHEN and SYDVKM. The CDR3 extends over 16 amino acids. Written as DNA, the CDR3 is TGTGCCAGCAGTATTCCCCCCCTGACTTGGCGCTACGAGCAGTACTTC. Protein: CASSIPPLTWRYEQYF.

The chain couples TRBV18 to TRBJ2-7, with 9 bases matching TRBD2. Germline CDR1 reads KGHSH; CDR2 reads LQKENI. This CDR3 region has 15 residues. Germline trimming cut 0 bases from V and 1 base from J; bases unmatched to any gene: 1. CDR3 DNA: TGTGCCAGCTCACCACCGCTAGCGGGATCCTACGAGCAGTACTTC. It translates to CASSPPLAGSYEQYF.

The chain has TRBV27 and TRBJ2-6; D possibly corresponds to TRBD1 (5 bases). Germline values: CDR1 MNHEY, CDR2 SMNVEV (reference sequence). Trimming shortened V by 0 bases and J by 0 bases, and 15 bases separated the two germline ends. The CDR3 sequence is 19 residues long. CDR3: CASSLSITGLGSGANVLTF. The CDR3 DNA is TGTGCCAGCAGTTTATCTATCACAGGCTTAGGCTCTGGGGCCAACGTCCTGACTTTC.

V is TRBV2 and J is TRBJ2-2; no reliable D call. V shed 4 bases and J shed 4 bases, with 7 bases lying between them. CDR3 length: 13 amino acids. CDR1 is SNHLY and CDR2 is FYNNEI in the germline V gene. Here the CDR3 DNA reads TGTGCCAGCAGTGGTCAGTTCACCGGGGAGCTGTTTTTT. As protein: CASSGQFTGELFF.

This chain joins TRBV18 and TRBJ2-5; no clear D gene. The CDR3 is 13 amino acids. Trimming removed 6 bases at V and 2 bases at J, with 10 bases between. The germline gives CDR1 KGHSH, CDR2 LQKENI. The CDR3 DNA sequence: TGTGCCAGCTCGCCCCAGGTTCAAGAGACCCAGTACTTC. This gives the protein CASSPQVQETQYF.

The chain has TRBV19 and TRBJ2-7; 13 nucleotides align to TRBD2. Germline assignment: CDR1 LNHDA and CDR2 SQIVND (reference sequence). The CDR3 is 15 amino acids. With 7 bases clipped from V and 4 bases from J, the junction kept 7 bases outside the gene matches. As DNA, the CDR3 is TGTGCCAGTACAGGGACTAGCGGGAATCTGTACGAGCAGTACTTC. Encoded protein: CASTGTSGNLYEQYF.

The V and J genes are TRBV14 and TRBJ2-1; weak D call: TRBD2 (5 bases). CDR3 length equals 16 residues. Per the germline V gene, CDR1 is SGHDN and CDR2 is FVKESK. Deletions cut 6 bases from V and 5 bases from J, with 20 bases between. CDR3 loop: CASSPLRGPGDNEQFF. In DNA form, the CDR3 reads TGTGCCAGCAGTCCACTGCGCGGGCCCGGGGACAATGAGCAGTTCTTC.

The chain employs TRBV10-3 and TRBJ2-7; 8 bases are shared with TRBD2. Germline lookup yields CDR1 ENHRY and CDR2 SYGVKD. V was pared by 2 bases and J by 1 base, with 4 bases of the junction left unmatched. The length of the CDR3 is 15 residues. DNA for the CDR3: TGTGCCATCAGTGAGCGTACTAGCGGTTCCTACGAGCAGTACTTC. Translated, it gives CAISERTSGSYEQYF.

This clone has just one count. This rearrangement joins TRBV19 to TRBJ2-1; either TRBD1 or TRBD2 may supply D (5 bases each). CDR3 length: 15 residues. Trimming left V 3 bases short and J 7 bases short, with 16 bases between. From germline, CDR1 is LNHDA and CDR2 SQIVND (reference sequence). In nucleotides, the CDR3 is TGTGCCAGTAGTATTTTGGGACCCGGGCATAATGAGCAGTTCTTC. It yields the protein CASSILGPGHNEQFF.

The chain uses TRBV27 and TRBJ1-2; TRBD1 might be the D (5 bases). The germline V and J ends were trimmed by 2 bases and 4 bases, with 8 bases remaining between them. The CDR3 runs 13 residues. In germline, CDR1 is MNHEY, CDR2 SMNVEV (reference sequence). The CDR3 sequence: CASSLRGVYGYTF. Here the CDR3 DNA reads TGTGCCAGCAGTTTACGGGGCGTCTATGGCTACACCTTC.

The CDR3 reads CASSLVGDGNTIYF. The CDR3 nucleotides read TGTGCCAGCAGCTTGGTGGGGGATGGAAACACCATATATTTT. The chain recombines TRBV5-6 with TRBJ1-3, with D perhaps matching TRBD1 (5 bases). V gave up 0 bases and J gave up 3 bases, with 7 bases separating them. This CDR3 comprises 14 residues. Germline V CDR1 and CDR2: SGHDT, YYEEEE.

CDR3: CASSIPSRTDTQYF. DNA of the CDR3: TGTGCCAGCAGCATACCTAGCAGAACAGATACGCAGTATTTT. The chain recombines TRBV5-6 with TRBJ2-3; a possible D gene is TRBD2 (5 bases). Looked up from germline, CDR1 is SGHDT and CDR2 is YYEEEE. The germline V and J ends were trimmed by 4 bases and 3 bases, with 12 bases remaining between them. This CDR3 contains 14 residues.

This clone was found a few times. The V gene is TRBV7-2, the J gene TRBJ1-1, with TRBD1 matching 8 bases. The CDR3 sequence is 13 residues long. After removal of 5 bases from V and 7 bases from J, the junction contained 6 bases not matched to a gene. Germline lookup yields CDR1 SGHTA and CDR2 FQGNSA. CDR3 DNA sequence: TGTGCCAGCAGCCCAAATGACAGGGGTGAAGCTTTCTTT. Translating it yields CASSPNDRGEAFF.

This CDR3 is CASSLPNAKHEQYF. The CDR3 nucleotides read TGTGCCAGCAGCTTGCCGAACGCTAAGCACGAGCAGTACTTC. The rearrangement joins TRBV5-4 to TRBJ2-7; D is ambiguous. CDR1 is SGHNT, CDR2 YYREEE, per germline (reference sequence). V was shortened by 1 base and J by 5 bases, with 13 bases between the two germline ends. The CDR3 extends over 14 amino acids.

This clone was seen a handful of times. This chain links TRBV14 with TRBJ2-7, with D unresolved. The CDR3 loop spans 13 amino acids. Per germline, CDR1 SGHDN and CDR2 FVKESK. The germline V and J ends were trimmed by 4 bases and 2 bases, with 9 bases remaining between them. CDR3 loop: CASSPTDAYEQYF. DNA for the CDR3: TGTGCCAGCAGCCCAACAGACGCCTACGAGCAGTACTTC.

The chain uses TRBV7-9 and TRBJ1-6; tentatively, D is TRBD1 (5 bases). The germline gives CDR1 SEHNR, CDR2 FQNEAQ (reference sequence). This CDR3 is built from 15 residues. V was clipped by 1 base and J by 9 bases, with 13 bases between them. CDR3 in DNA: TGTGCCAGCAGCTTAGACCAAGGGGCGGTTTCACCCCTCCACTTT. This encodes CASSLDQGAVSPLHF.